Below are 10 T cell receptor beta chains sequenced from a single sample in a study of T-cell reconstitution after alpha-beta-depleted transplantation in children. Preparation of the TCRbeta library used unique molecular identifiers. TCRdb passed the PCR reads through MiXCR, listing each CDR3 protein once. This sample yields 600,000 to 800,000 distinct CDR3 sequences, of which around 14% are seen a single time; 0.79% belongs to the top ten. This material consisted of PBMCs, taken before TCRalphabeta/CD19-depleted stem cell transplant. The receptors shown here come from a girl aged 2-15 years with congenital amegakaryocytic thrombocytopenia, due to receive a stem cell transplant.

This chain uses TRBV29-1 with TRBJ2-7, with TRBD2 as a possible D gene (5 bases). This CDR3 is 14 amino acids long. The V end was cut by 3 bases, the J end by 1 base, with 13 bases between. Germline CDR1 reads SQVTM; CDR2 reads ANQGSEA. The CDR3 loop is CSVDAGQESYEQYF. For the CDR3, the DNA is TGCAGCGTTGATGCGGGCCAGGAATCCTACGAGCAGTACTTC.

This clonotype was counted at least ten times. The chain combines TRBV12-3 or TRBV12-4 with TRBJ2-7; no clear D. V shed 5 bases and J shed 4 bases, with 18 bases lying between them. The CDR3 covers 15 residues. The CDR3 loop reads CASSPRRRSQYEQYF. CDR3 DNA: TGTGCCAGCAGTCCACGACGTCGTTCCCAATACGAGCAGTACTTC.

This clonotype was seen many times. The V call is TRBV5-1, the J call TRBJ2-5; D gene ambiguous. This CDR3 is 12 amino acids long. V was pared by 0 bases and J by 5 bases, with 5 bases between. The V gene's germline CDR1 is SGHRS and CDR2 YFSETQ. CDR3 bases: TGCGCCAGCAGCTTGGAATCTGAGACCCAGTACTTC. Translating gives CASSLESETQYF. Full variable domain (outside the CDR3, taken from reference TRBV5-1 and TRBJ2-5): KAGVTQTPRYLIKTRGQQVTLSCSPISGHRSVSWYQQTPGQGLQFLFEYFSETQRNKGNFPGRFSGRQFSNSRSEMNVSTLELGDSALYLCASSLESETQYFGPGTRLLVL.

A note on this clonotype: A much bigger clone sits one base away, suggesting this may be a read error. The chain uses TRBV7-2 and TRBJ2-3; TRBD2 agrees at 8 bases. CDR1 SGHTA and CDR2 FQGNSA come from the germline V gene. This CDR3 has 15 amino acids. The ends lost 3 bases at V and 4 bases at J; junction bases unmatched: 6. This CDR3 is CASSFSGKSADTQYF. The DNA for the CDR3 is TGTGCCAGCAGCTTTAGCGGGAAAAGCGCAGATACGCAGTATTTT.

Ten or more counts support this clonotype. The chain employs TRBV20-1 and TRBJ2-7, with 8 positions matching TRBD2. Germline trimming cut 6 bases from V and 3 bases from J; bases unmatched to any gene: 7. Per germline, CDR1 DFQATT and CDR2 SNEGSKA (reference sequence). The CDR3 length is 13 residues. CDR3 in DNA: TGCAGTGCCCTCCGGACTAGCATCTACGAGCAGTACTTC. It encodes CSALRTSIYEQYF.

This clonotype was counted between two and nine times. The chain joins TRBV12-3 or TRBV12-4 to TRBJ2-3, with D tentatively TRBD1 (5 bases). V lost 4 bases to trimming and J lost 6 bases, with 14 bases between them. This CDR3 contains 14 residues. CDR3 amino acids: CASSSPRDWDTQYF. As DNA, the CDR3 is TGTGCCAGCAGTTCCCCCAGGGATTGGGATACGCAGTATTTT.

The V gene is TRBV4-1, the J gene TRBJ2-7; a possible D gene is TRBD2 (7 bases). V gave up 3 bases and J gave up 3 bases, with 15 bases separating them. The CDR3 is 15 residues long. Looked up from germline, CDR1 is MGHRA and CDR2 is YSYEKL. The CDR3, as DNA: TGCGCCAGCAGCCAGGGAGGGGGTTTTGTCTACGAGCAGTACTTC. The encoded protein is CASSQGGGFVYEQYF.

This clonotype was detected a few times. CDR3 DNA sequence: TGCGCCAGCAGCCAAGATTACCGGATAGACAATGAGCAGTTCTTC. Translating gives CASSQDYRIDNEQFF. The chain employs TRBV4-1 and TRBJ2-1; D not resolved. Germline CDR1 is MGHRA and CDR2 is YSYEKL. The CDR3 has 15 residues. V was pared by 0 bases and J by 5 bases, with 11 bases between.

This chain uses TRBV27 with TRBJ2-1; 10 positions match TRBD1. Trimming took 2 bases from V and 7 from J; bases not matched to a gene: 8. Germline-derived CDR1 and CDR2 are MNHEY and SMNVEV (reference sequence). The CDR3 extends over 16 amino acids. Here the CDR3 reads CASSLLTGGAGNEQFF. The DNA of the CDR3 is TGTGCCAGCAGTTTACTGACAGGGGGCGCGGGTAATGAGCAGTTCTTC.

Ten or more counts support this clonotype. The chain combines TRBV20-1 with TRBJ2-3; 14 bases fit TRBD2. Germline CDR1 reads DFQATT; CDR2 reads SNEGSKA (reference sequence). With 4 bases clipped from V and 3 bases from J, the junction kept 6 bases outside the gene matches. The CDR3 loop spans 16 amino acids. The CDR3 spells CSATQGLAGATDTQYF. CDR3 bases: TGCAGTGCTACCCAGGGACTAGCGGGAGCAACAGATACGCAGTATTTT.